In this sample, the clone carrying this T cell receptor (beta chain) turned up many times. Its specificity is not known. The data were obtained in a study of CD8+CD57+ T cells in acquired aplastic anemia. V dropped 6 bases and J dropped 3; count of bases not matched to a gene: 3. Germline values: CDR1 LNHDA, CDR2 SQIVND (reference sequence). CDR3 length equals 14 residues. Investigators profiled TCR beta VDJ and CDR3 from genomic DNA template. A single record per CDR3 protein comes from TCRdb applying MiXCR to the reads. The data hold roughly 420,000 distinct CDR3 sequences, with 55% to 75% observed a single time. Study results and caveats: Patients and controls shared twenty-nine CD8+ CDR3 sequences.

Specimen: sorted CD4+, CD8+, or CD8+CD57+ T cells (not recorded which) from PBMCs. This chain connects TRBV19 to TRBJ1-4; 8 bases match TRBD1. The TCR sequence derives from a human donor in good health, serving as a control. CDR3 sequence (DNA): TGTGCCAGTAGGTCGGGACAGGCTAATGAAAAACTGTTTTTT. Amino acid sequence: CASRSGQANEKLFF.